The entry that follows covers one T cell receptor beta chain sequence. What it binds is unknown. Data came from immunoSEQ multiplex PCR; TCRdb stores just in-frame clones and leaves some out. The sample has around 21,000 clones; under 80% are singletons. This record comes from a study of PD-1 blockade in classical Hodgkin lymphoma. Study-level results: Among the patients, those starting nivolumab under 1 year after ASCT were excluded. Diminished baseline TCR diversity has been reported in newly diagnosed patients relative to healthy donors. CD4+ TCR diversity climbed significantly by C4D1, unlike CD8+ TCR diversity. Complete responders possessed baseline diversity comparable to newly diagnosed patients.

Described time point: cycle 4 day 1 (C4D1), after around six weeks of nivolumab. Every patient was affected by relapse after autologous stem cell transplantation, while exposure to brentuximab vedotin was not uniform. The germline CDR1 and CDR2 sequences are KGHSH and LQKENI. V was trimmed by 1 base and J by 5 bases, leaving 6 bases between them. This CDR3 region has 14 residues. The rearrangement joins TRBV18 to TRBJ1-6; D is unclear. The receptor was isolated from a human donor with classical Hodgkin lymphoma. Sequenced material: peripheral blood mononuclear cells (PBMCs), taken before the fourth cycle of nivolumab. DNA for the CDR3: TGTGCCAGCTCACCACGGGGTGATAATTCACCCCTCCACTTT. Encoded protein: CASSPRGDNSPLHF.